The 27 T cell receptor beta chains listed next were all sequenced from one sample in a study of Ad26.COV2.S vaccination and SARS-CoV-2 variants (TCRdb year 2021). Library method: the immunoSEQ multiplex PCR assay. Sourced from immuneACCESS, this table was stored by TCRdb with only in-frame sequences that have V and J called. A share of the clones is absent; for the studies checked, an unresolved V gene accounts for under half, and the remainder has no known explanation. Present in this sample are fewer than 900,000 clones, more than 80% of which were seen just once. Jointly, the top ten make up 1.5% of the sample. This specimen's treatment or condition label, interpreted: 15 to 20 received Ad26.COV2.S at low or high dose, single or two shots; about 5 received placebo; per-sample allocation not given. Repertoires of vaccine and placebo recipients were sequenced from samples collected on day 63 after the first injection.

Sequenced here: peripheral blood, sampled in a trial of Ad26.COV2.S vaccine versus placebo. The source of these receptors is a person aged 18 to 65 who received the Ad26.COV2.S COVID-19 vaccine or a placebo.

The chain joins TRBV6-5 to TRBJ2-1; 8 bases line up with TRBD2. Losses at the gene ends were 6 bases for V and 10 bases for J; bases not matched to a gene: 8. This CDR3 comprises 13 residues. From germline, CDR1 is MNHEY and CDR2 SVGAGI. DNA for the CDR3: TGTGCCAGCAGAAACTGGACTAGCCGGGAGCAGTTCTTC. Translated, it gives CASRNWTSREQFF.

V and J are TRBV4-1 and TRBJ2-5, with D perhaps matching TRBD1 or TRBD2 (6 bases each). Trimming removed 1 base from V and 5 bases from J, with 14 bases in between. From germline, CDR1 is MGHRA and CDR2 YSYEKL. This CDR3 is 15 amino acids long. As DNA, the CDR3 is TGCGCCAGCAGCCAAGTCCCGGGGGCAGAGGAGACCCAGTACTTC. Translated, it gives CASSQVPGAEETQYF.

V and J are TRBV7-9 and TRBJ1-2; 8 positions match TRBD1. J gave up 2 bases and V 5 bases, and 16 bases lay outside the gene matches. Germline V gene lookup returns CDR1 SEHNR and CDR2 FQNEAQ (reference sequence). This CDR3 has 18 residues. The CDR3: CASSILIGGDRGNYGYTF. The CDR3 DNA is TGTGCCAGCAGCATATTAATCGGCGGAGACAGGGGAAACTATGGCTACACCTTC.

The chain recombines TRBV4-2 with TRBJ2-7; 10 nucleotides align to TRBD2. Germline CDR1 reads LGHNA; CDR2 reads YNFKEQ. The CDR3 sequence is 15 residues long. The V segment lost 1 base and the J segment 0 bases; nucleotides outside the gene matches: 0. CDR3 coding DNA: TGTGCCAGCAGCCAAGCTAGCGGGAGCTCCTACGAGCAGTACTTC. Its protein product is CASSQASGSSYEQYF.

The chain links TRBV5-5 to TRBJ2-4; D gene unclear. CDR3 length: 16 amino acids. With 3 bases removed from V and 0 bases from J, the gap between germline ends came to 13 bases. The V gene's germline CDR1 is SGHKS and CDR2 YYEKEE (reference sequence). The CDR3 loop reads CASSSNPTLAKNIQYF. The CDR3 coding sequence is TGTGCCAGCAGCTCTAACCCTACGCTAGCCAAAAACATTCAGTACTTC.

The J gene is TRBJ2-7, the V gene TRBV6-6; the D gene is possibly TRBD2 (6 bases). Germline V gene sequence: CDR1 MNHNY, CDR2 SVGAGI (reference sequence). The ends were cut back, 8 bases at V and 4 bases at J, with 18 bases in the middle. The CDR3 sequence is 14 residues long. This CDR3 reads CASSRGTVLYEQYF. DNA of the CDR3: TGTGCCAGCTCGCGCGGGACCGTTTTGTACGAGCAGTACTTC.

V gene TRBV5-4 combines with J gene TRBJ2-1; 8 nucleotides line up with TRBD1. The germline V gene has CDR1 SGHNT and CDR2 YYREEE (reference sequence). Trimming cost V 4 bases and J 2 bases; bases outside gene matches: 5. The CDR3 spans 15 residues. The CDR3 region is CASSNPTGAYNEQFF. CDR3 sequence (DNA): TGTGCCAGCAGCAATCCGACAGGGGCCTACAATGAGCAGTTCTTC.

This chain uses TRBV10-3 with TRBJ2-5; tentatively, D is TRBD1 or TRBD2 (6 bases each). The germline gives CDR1 ENHRY, CDR2 SYGVKD. The CDR3 covers 15 residues. Trimming removed 8 bases from V and 3 bases from J, with 19 bases in between. CDR3 loop: CAIGIGGGFEETQYF. The CDR3 DNA reads TGTGCCATCGGTATTGGAGGGGGGTTCGAAGAGACCCAGTACTTC.

The gene calls are TRBV14 and TRBJ2-1; 11 nucleotides match TRBD1. The CDR3 has 17 residues. Losses at the gene ends were 4 bases for V and 9 bases for J; bases not matched to a gene: 14. The germline CDR1 and CDR2 sequences are SGHDN and FVKESK. The chain's CDR3 is CASSPDPRTGGAGEQFF. The CDR3 DNA is TGTGCCAGCAGCCCCGACCCCCGGACAGGGGGCGCGGGTGAGCAGTTCTTC.

This clone was detected only once. The gene calls are TRBV3-1 (or the pseudogene TRBV3-2) and TRBJ2-3, with unresolved D. There are 13 residues in the CDR3. CDR1 is LGHDT, CDR2 YNNKEL, per germline (reference sequence). V was cut by 0 bases and J by 8 bases, with 9 bases left in between. The CDR3 loop reads CASSQDQQGTQYF. The CDR3 bases are TGTGCCAGCAGCCAAGATCAGCAAGGTACGCAGTATTTT.

This clone was picked up one time. The rearrangement links TRBV7-8 to TRBJ1-4; D call uncertain. CDR3 size: 14 residues. Trimming pared 3 bases from V and 0 bases from J, leaving 5 bases between. Germline values: CDR1 SGHVS, CDR2 FQNEAQ. This CDR3 reads CASSFIATNEKLFF. The CDR3 nucleotides are TGTGCCAGCAGCTTCATTGCAACTAATGAAAAACTGTTTTTT. The full variable domain, its missing parts supplied by reference TRBV7-8 and TRBJ1-4, is GAGVSQSPRYKVAKRGQDVALRCDPISGHVSLFWYQQALGQGPEFLTYFQNEAQLDKSGLPSDRFFAERPEGSVSTLKIQRTQQEDSAVYLCASSFIATNEKLFFGSGTQLSVL.

This chain connects TRBV5-1 to TRBJ2-3; D gene uncertain. Looked up from germline, CDR1 is SGHRS and CDR2 is YFSETQ. This CDR3 comprises 17 residues. Deletions cut 4 bases from V and 1 base from J, with 19 bases between. The CDR3 loop is CASSRSQGMVRTDTQYF. CDR3 coding DNA: TGCGCCAGCAGCCGTTCGCAAGGGATGGTTCGCACAGATACGCAGTATTTT. The full variable domain, completed using reference TRBV5-1 and TRBJ2-3, is KAGVTQTPRYLIKTRGQQVTLSCSPISGHRSVSWYQQTPGQGLQFLFEYFSETQRNKGNFPGRFSGRQFSNSRSEMNVSTLELGDSALYLCASSRSQGMVRTDTQYFGPGTRLTVL.

The rearrangement links TRBV4-1 to TRBJ1-5; no firm D call. The V gene's germline CDR1 is MGHRA and CDR2 YSYEKL. This CDR3 is built from 15 residues. Between the trimmed V and J ends, which lost 6 bases and 5 bases, there was a span of 17 bases. This CDR3 is CASSPLNSKDQPQHF. The CDR3 DNA reads as TGCGCCAGCAGTCCCCTAAACAGCAAGGATCAGCCCCAGCATTTT.

The V and J genes are TRBV19 and TRBJ2-5, with 14 bases aligning to TRBD2. The V and J ends lost 7 bases and 4 bases, in that order; junction bases with no gene match: 5. The CDR3 contains 15 residues. Germline CDR1 LNHDA, CDR2 SQIVND (reference sequence). The CDR3 DNA reads TGTGCCAGTACCGTGACTAGCGGGAGGGGAGAGACCCAGTACTTC. Translated: CASTVTSGRGETQYF.

This clone appeared once. This rearrangement joins TRBV30 to TRBJ2-1; a possible D gene is TRBD1 (6 bases). V gave up 0 bases and J gave up 0 bases, with 12 bases separating them. Germline CDR1 and CDR2: GTSNPN and SVGIG (reference sequence). This CDR3 region has 16 residues. The CDR3 loop reads CAWSVRDTNSYNEQFF. The CDR3 DNA is TGTGCCTGGAGTGTACGGGACACGAACTCCTACAATGAGCAGTTCTTC.

V and J are TRBV7-9 and TRBJ2-7; D remains ambiguous. Germline values: CDR1 SEHNR, CDR2 FQNEAQ (reference sequence). Trimming removed 5 bases from V and 0 bases from J, with 11 bases in between. The CDR3 totals 14 residues. The CDR3 sequence is CASSISGDSYEQYF. The CDR3 DNA follows: TGTGCCAGCAGCATTAGTGGGGACTCCTACGAGCAGTACTTC.

The rearrangement joins TRBV24-1 to TRBJ2-5; D call uncertain. V was trimmed by 5 bases and J by 2 bases, leaving 5 bases between them. The CDR3 consists of 12 residues. Per germline, CDR1 KGHDR and CDR2 SFDVKD. This CDR3 reads CATSVGQETQYF. The DNA for the CDR3 is TGTGCCACCAGTGTCGGGCAAGAGACCCAGTACTTC.

V usage is TRBV27 and J usage is TRBJ1-6, with a possible D match to TRBD1 (5 bases). This CDR3 has 16 residues. Looked up from germline, CDR1 is MNHEY and CDR2 is SMNVEV (reference sequence). V was cut by 2 bases and J by 10 bases, with 18 bases left in between. The CDR3 sequence is CASSLEAIRGLSPLHF. The CDR3 nucleotides are TGTGCCAGCAGTTTAGAGGCGATAAGGGGACTCTCACCCCTCCACTTT.

This clone was found a few times. The chain joins TRBV6-6 to TRBJ1-5, with 7 bases matching TRBD1. Germline CDR1 and CDR2: MNHNY and SVGAGI (reference sequence). The ends lost 4 bases at V and 6 bases at J; junction bases unmatched: 3. The CDR3 loop spans 13 amino acids. The CDR3 DNA sequence: TGTGCCAGCAGTTCAACAGGGGTTCAGCCCCAGCATTTT. This gives the protein CASSSTGVQPQHF.

The chain's CDR3 is CAIYGLIPIYEQYF. The CDR3 DNA is TGTGCCATCTACGGACTAATTCCAATCTACGAGCAGTACTTC. The rearrangement joins TRBV25-1 to TRBJ2-7, with TRBD2 as a possible D gene (6 bases). Trimming removed 10 bases at V and 3 bases at J, with 19 bases between. CDR3 size: 14 residues. The germline V gene encodes CDR1 MGHDK and CDR2 SYGVNS.

The gene calls are TRBV27 and TRBJ2-1; TRBD2 matches at 11 bases. The CDR3 is 13 amino acids. The V gene's germline CDR1 is MNHEY and CDR2 SMNVEV (reference sequence). V dropped 3 bases and J dropped 9; count of bases not matched to a gene: 1. The CDR3 loop is CASSFGTSGEQFF. CDR3 nucleotide sequence: TGTGCCAGCAGTTTCGGGACTAGCGGTGAGCAGTTCTTC.

This clone was recorded only once. This chain connects TRBV6-2 or TRBV6-3 to TRBJ1-1; TRBD1 agrees at 9 bases. After removal of 5 bases from V and 5 bases from J, the junction contained 12 bases not matched to a gene. The CDR3 totals 16 residues. CDR1 and CDR2 (germline): MNHEY, SVGEGT. CDR3 in amino acids: CASSAPGQGPRTEAFF. The CDR3 bases are TGTGCCAGCAGTGCCCCTGGACAGGGGCCTAGGACTGAAGCTTTCTTT.

In DNA, the CDR3 is TGTGCCATCCTTAGCGGAAACACCGGGGAGCTGTTTTTT. Protein product: CAILSGNTGELFF. This rearrangement joins TRBV10-3 to TRBJ2-2; a possible D gene is TRBD2 (6 bases). The germline V gene encodes CDR1 ENHRY and CDR2 SYGVKD. Deletions cut 8 bases from V and 2 bases from J, with 9 bases between. This CDR3 region has 13 residues.

The chain combines TRBV9 with TRBJ1-1; D gene uncertain. The V gene lost 7 bases and the J gene lost 5 bases, with 15 bases spanning the gap. Germline-derived CDR1 and CDR2 are SGDLS and YYNGEE. The CDR3 contains 13 residues. CDR3 DNA sequence: TGTGCCAGCTGCTCGGGTGATCATACTGAAGCTTTCTTT. Protein: CASCSGDHTEAFF.

The rearrangement links TRBV19 to TRBJ2-3; D gene uncertain. Germline V lookup: CDR1 LNHDA, CDR2 SQIVND (reference sequence). The CDR3 contains 13 residues. V was pared by 8 bases and J by 2 bases, with 11 bases between. The CDR3 sequence: CASSWLLTDTQYF. CDR3 in DNA: TGTGCCAGTTCTTGGTTGCTCACAGATACGCAGTATTTT.

The genes are TRBV6-1 and TRBJ2-5; unclear D gene. The V end was cut by 1 base, the J end by 6 bases, with 18 bases between. The CDR3 is 16 amino acids. The germline gives CDR1 MNHNS, CDR2 SASEGT. CDR3 bases: TGTGCCAGCAGTGAAGGAGGAGTCCGCTTGGGAAAGACCCAGTACTTC. Protein: CASSEGGVRLGKTQYF.

J is TRBJ2-7 and V is TRBV21-1; the table's D gene call, TRBD1, was not cross checked with the DNA. TRBV21-1 is a recognized pseudogene. The CDR3 runs 18 residues. The CDR3 DNA reads as TGTGCCAGCAGTCCTATGGACAGACCGGGACAGGGCTCCTACGAGCAGTACTTC. It yields the protein CASSPMDRPGQGSYEQYF.